This is a list of T cell receptor beta chains from one sample in a study of CD8 T cells in Susac syndrome. TCRdb reprocessed the immunoSEQ multiplex PCR reads with MiXCR, giving one entry per CDR3 protein. The sample lists 75,000 to 80,000 distinct CDR3 sequences; around 94% were seen once. Sequencing was carried out using CD8+ T cells from PBMCs. The receptors here all came from a human donor with Susac syndrome. The CDR3 runs from the conserved cysteine through the conserved F or W. The order of the fields is CDR3 protein, CDR3 DNA, clone size, D gene, V gene, J gene. The D gene is left open where the match is weak. Not all rows give a size; the values are once, few, many and, for expanded clones, a class.

CRPGTASSEQYF	TGCAGACCCGGGACAGCTTCATCCGAGCAGTACTTC	.	TRBD1	TRBV20-1	TRBJ2-7
CASSLSGRGEQYF	TGTGCCAGCAGTTTATCAGGCAGGGGCGAGCAGTACTTC	.	.	TRBV27	TRBJ2-7
CATAGGRDTQYF	TGTGCCACTGCGGGGGGCCGGGATACGCAGTATTTT	.	TRBD2	TRBV10-3	TRBJ2-3
CATQAEKLFF	TGTGCCACCCAGGCCGAAAAACTGTTTTTT	.	.	TRBV2	TRBJ1-4
CASSPRGRDTEAFF	TGTGCCAGCAGCCCTAGGGGAAGGGACACTGAAGCTTTCTTT	.	.	TRBV11-2	TRBJ1-1
CASSTIPGQTYTF	TGTGCCAGCAGCACCATCCCGGGACAGACTTACACCTTC	.	TRBD1	TRBV28	TRBJ1-2
CASSQDYRSSYEQYF	TGCGCCAGCAGCCAGGACTACAGGAGCTCCTACGAGCAGTACTTC	.	.	TRBV4-3	TRBJ2-7
CATSRDRAGGQTQYF	TGTGCCACCAGCAGAGATCGGGCAGGGGGGCAGACCCAGTACTTC	.	.	TRBV15	TRBJ2-5
CAWSVLEGDEQYF	TGTGCCTGGAGTGTACTGGAGGGGGACGAGCAGTACTTC	.	.	TRBV30	TRBJ2-7
CSVGIGGHDGYTF	TGCAGCGTTGGAATAGGGGGGCATGATGGCTACACCTTC	.	.	TRBV29-1	TRBJ1-2
CSARDSGVGSNQPQHF	TGCAGTGCTAGAGATTCGGGGGTAGGAAGCAATCAGCCCCAGCATTTT	.	.	TRBV20-1	TRBJ1-5
CASSLSQGNYGYTF	TGTGCCAGCAGTCTCTCACAGGGTAACTATGGCTACACCTTC	.	.	TRBV12-3/TRBV12-4	TRBJ1-2
CASRSYEDRPKEYF	TGTGCCAGCAGATCCTACGAGGACCGCCCAAAGGAGTACTTC	.	.	TRBV28	TRBJ2-7
CASSIEGQGYLYNEQFF	TGTGCCAGTAGTATAGAGGGACAGGGATATCTTTACAATGAGCAGTTCTTC	.	TRBD1	TRBV19	TRBJ2-1
CASSPLSQSSYEQYF	TGTGCCAGCAGCCCCTTGAGTCAGTCCTCCTACGAGCAGTACTTC	.	.	TRBV27	TRBJ2-7
CSASGSGGAKEQYF	TGCAGTGCTAGCGGTAGCGGGGGGGCTAAAGAGCAGTACTTC	.	TRBD2	TRBV20-1	TRBJ2-7
CASSQDLAGGGEQFF	TGTGCCAGCAGCCAAGACCTAGCGGGGGGTGGTGAGCAGTTCTTC	.	TRBD2	TRBV14	TRBJ2-1
CATSEDRGPAYQETQYF	TGTGCCACCAGTGAAGACAGGGGGCCCGCGTACCAAGAGACCCAGTACTTC	.	TRBD1	TRBV24-1	TRBJ2-5
CASRSTGYLSYEQYF	TGTGCCAGCAGGAGTACAGGGTACCTCTCCTACGAGCAGTACTTC	.	.	TRBV6-4	TRBJ2-7
CSVSGVSGTGRNEQYF	TGCAGCGTCTCGGGCGTCTCCGGGACAGGGCGTAACGAGCAGTACTTC	.	TRBD1	TRBV29-1	TRBJ2-7
CASSLNLAFSTDTQYF	TGTGCCAGCAGTTTAAACCTCGCTTTTAGCACAGATACGCAGTATTTT	.	.	TRBV12-3/TRBV12-4	TRBJ2-3
CASSLEVGGQANYEQYF	TGTGCCAGCAGCTTAGAAGTAGGGGGACAGGCGAACTACGAGCAGTACTTC	few	TRBD1	TRBV13	TRBJ2-7
CASSFGTGINQPQHF	TGTGCCAGCAGCTTCGGGACAGGAATCAATCAGCCCCAGCATTTT	.	TRBD1	TRBV5-6	TRBJ1-5
CASSPSGGNGKNIQYF	TGTGCCAGCAGCCCTTCAGGGGGCAACGGCAAAAACATTCAGTACTTC	.	TRBD1	TRBV3-1	TRBJ2-4